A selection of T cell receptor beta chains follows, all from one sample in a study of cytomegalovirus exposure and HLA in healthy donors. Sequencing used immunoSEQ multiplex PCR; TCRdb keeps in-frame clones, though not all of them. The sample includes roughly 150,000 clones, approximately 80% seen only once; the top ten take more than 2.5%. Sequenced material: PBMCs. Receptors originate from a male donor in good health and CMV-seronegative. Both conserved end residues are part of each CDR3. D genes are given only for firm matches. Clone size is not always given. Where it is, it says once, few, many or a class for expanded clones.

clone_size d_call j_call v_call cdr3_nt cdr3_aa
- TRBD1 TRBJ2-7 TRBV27 TGTGCCAGCAGTTTATCCGACAGGGTCCACGAGCAGTACTTC CASSLSDRVHEQYF
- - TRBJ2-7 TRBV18 TGTGCCAGCTCACCACAAAGCGGCTACGAGCAGTACTTC CASSPQSGYEQYF
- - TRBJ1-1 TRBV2 TGTGCCAGCGGGCAGGGCGTAGACACTGAAGCTTTCTTT CASGQGVDTEAFF
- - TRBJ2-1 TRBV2 TGTGCCAGCAGAGGCACAGGCCCAGGGCAGTTCTTC CASRGTGPGQFF
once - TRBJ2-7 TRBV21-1 TGTGCCAGCAGCAATGATGGCCGACACTTCTACGAGCAGTACTTC CASSNDGRHFYEQYF
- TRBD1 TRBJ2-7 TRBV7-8 TGTGCCAGCAGCTTAGGGACAGGGGACTTTATTTCCTACGAGCAGTACTTC CASSLGTGDFISYEQYF
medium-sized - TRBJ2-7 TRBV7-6 TGTGCCAGCAGCTTTCGGACAGAGGGTGAGCAGTACTTC CASSFRTEGEQYF
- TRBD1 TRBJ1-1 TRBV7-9 TGTGCCAGCAGCTCCGGGTACAGGGGGGGCACTGAAGCTTTCTTT CASSSGYRGGTEAFF
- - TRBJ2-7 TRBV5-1 TGCGCCAGCAGCTTGGTTACGGGGGGCCTCGAGCAGTACTTC CASSLVTGGLEQYF
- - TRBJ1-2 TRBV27 TGTGCCAGCAGTGGTCAGTATGGCTATGGCTACACCTTC CASSGQYGYGYTF
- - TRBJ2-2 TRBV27 TGTGCCAGCAGTTTATCGTCGGCCGGGGAGCTGTTTTTT CASSLSSAGELFF
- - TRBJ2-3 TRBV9 TGTGCCAGCAGCGCCTATAGCACAGATACGCAGTATTTT CASSAYSTDTQYF
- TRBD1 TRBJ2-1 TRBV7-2 TGTGCCAGCAGCTACGTTTTCGGGGGGACAGGGAACAATGAGCAGTTCTTC CASSYVFGGTGNNEQFF
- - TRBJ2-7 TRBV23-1 TGCGCCATCTCCCGCCCCCTCCCCCGGTTCCCAGGCGAGCAGTACTTC CAISRPLPRFPGEQYF
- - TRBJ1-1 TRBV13 TGTGCCAGGGACACGAGGGGGACTGAAGCTTTCTTT CARDTRGTEAFF
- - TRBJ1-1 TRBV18 TGTGCCAGCTCACCACCGGCGGGGGTCACTGAAGCTTTCTTT CASSPPAGVTEAFF
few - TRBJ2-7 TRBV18 TGTGCCAGCTCATCCGGGGAGGTCTACGAGCAGTACTTC CASSSGEVYEQYF
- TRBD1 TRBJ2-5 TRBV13 TGTGCCAGCAGCCGAACAGGGGATGCAGAGACCCAGTACTTC CASSRTGDAETQYF
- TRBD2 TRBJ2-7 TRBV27 TGTGCCAGCAGCCCCGGGGCAGGGACTAGGCCCTACGAGCAGTACTTC CASSPGAGTRPYEQYF
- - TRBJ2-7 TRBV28 TGTGCCAGCAGTTTGCCCGACAGGAGGGAGCAGTACTTC CASSLPDRREQYF
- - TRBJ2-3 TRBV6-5 TGTGCCAGCAGTTACCCCCAGGCCACTGGGGAGGATACGCAGTATTTT CASSYPQATGEDTQYF
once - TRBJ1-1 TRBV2 TGTGCCAGCAGTGTACAGAACACTGAAGCTTTCTTT CASSVQNTEAFF
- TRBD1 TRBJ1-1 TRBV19 TGTGCCAGCAGGGGGGACAGGGGGCTTGGTGTTGAAGCTTTCTTT CASRGDRGLGVEAFF
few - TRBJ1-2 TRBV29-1 TGCAGCGTTGAGGAGGGACCAAACTATGGCTACACCTTC CSVEEGPNYGYTF
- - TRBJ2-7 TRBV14 TGTGCCAGCAGCCCCTATTCTACTTCAACCTACGAGCAGTACTTC CASSPYSTSTYEQYF
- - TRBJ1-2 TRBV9 TGTGCCAGCAGCGTTGCAAGAGACACAGCTTCCGACGGCTACACCTTC CASSVARDTASDGYTF
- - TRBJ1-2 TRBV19 TGTGCCAGTAGTCCACAGACAGAGATCAACTATGGCTACACCTTC CASSPQTEINYGYTF
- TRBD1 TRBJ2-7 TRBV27 TGTGCCAGCAGTCCTACCGGGACAGGGCGCTCCTACGAGCAGTACTTC CASSPTGTGRSYEQYF
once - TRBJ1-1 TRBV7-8 TGTGCCAGCAGCTTAATCCGCACGGTGAACACTGAAGCTTTCTTT CASSLIRTVNTEAFF
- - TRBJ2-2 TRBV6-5 TGTGCCAGCAGTTACGGACTCAACACCGGGGAGCTGTTTTTT CASSYGLNTGELFF
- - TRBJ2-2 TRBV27 TGTGCCAGCAGTTTGATCCAGATCCCCGGGGAGCTGTTTTTT CASSLIQIPGELFF
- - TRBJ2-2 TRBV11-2 TGTGCCAGCAGCGTAGGGGCCTCGAACACCGGGGAGCTGTTTTTT CASSVGASNTGELFF
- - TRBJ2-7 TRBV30 TGTGCCTGGAGTGTAGAGGCGAGAAACGAGCAGTACTTC CAWSVEARNEQYF
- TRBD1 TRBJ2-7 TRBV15 TGTGCCACTTCCTGGACAGGGGCGGAGCAGTACTTC CATSWTGAEQYF
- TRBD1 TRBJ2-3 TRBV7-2 TGTGCCAGCAGCCCGCAGGGGGCAGATACGCAGTATTTT CASSPQGADTQYF
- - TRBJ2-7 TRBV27 TGTGCCAGCAGCTTAACGTCGGAGAATAGCTACGAGCAGTACTTC CASSLTSENSYEQYF
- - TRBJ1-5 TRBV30 TGTGCCTGGAGTCCCCGTGGGCCCTATAGCAATCAGCCCCAGCATTTT CAWSPRGPYSNQPQHF
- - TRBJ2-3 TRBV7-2 TGTGCCAGCAGCCTCTTTATGGTGAGCGGGAGCACAGATACGCAGTATTTT CASSLFMVSGSTDTQYF
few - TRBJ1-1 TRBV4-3 TGCGCCAGCAGGCATACTGGCACTGAAGCTTTCTTT CASRHTGTEAFF
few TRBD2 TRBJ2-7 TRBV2 TGTGCCAGCACGGCCCTAGCGGGAGCCGAGCAGTACTTC CASTALAGAEQYF
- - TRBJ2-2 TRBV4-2 TGTGCCAGCGGCTCCGGGGGTTTCACCGGGGAGCTGTTTTTT CASGSGGFTGELFF
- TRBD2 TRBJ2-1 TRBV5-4 TGTGCCAGCAGTCATCCCCTAGCGGGGGAGGATAATGAGCAGTTCTTC CASSHPLAGEDNEQFF
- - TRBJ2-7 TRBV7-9 TGTGCCAGCAGCCCCCCAGAGGGCAGGGGTTTCTACGAGCAGTACTTC CASSPPEGRGFYEQYF
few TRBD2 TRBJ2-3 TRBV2 TGTGCCAGCACCGCACCCTTAGCGGGAGTCTCAGATACGCAGTATTTT CASTAPLAGVSDTQYF